These 21 T cell receptor beta chains share one sample of origin, sequenced in a study of OX40 agonist ivuxolimab in advanced cancers. Libraries were prepared by immunoSEQ multiplex PCR; TCRdb keeps only in-frame clonotypes and omits some of them. The data show approximately 82,000 clones, nearly 95% seen once. Sequencing was performed on CD4+ or CD8+ T cells sorted from blood, taken in a trial of the OX40 agonist ivuxolimab. These receptors came from an adult with an advanced solid tumor such as melanoma, head and neck, liver or kidney cancer.

V gene TRBV7-9 combines with J gene TRBJ2-5; possible D gene TRBD2, 5 bases. V gave up 5 bases and J gave up 2 bases, with 21 bases separating them. The CDR3 is made up of 17 amino acids. CDR1 SEHNR and CDR2 FQNEAQ come from the germline V gene (reference sequence). CDR3 DNA sequence: TGTGCCAGCAGCCCGGGGTTGTGGCAGGCCGCTCAAGAGACCCAGTACTTC. Translation gives CASSPGLWQAAQETQYF.

The rearrangement joins TRBV6-5 to TRBJ2-7; TRBD2 matches 7 bases. The germline gives CDR1 MNHEY, CDR2 SVGAGI. The V and J ends lost 2 bases and 1 base, in that order; junction bases with no gene match: 8. The CDR3 runs 16 residues. The DNA for the CDR3 is TGTGCCAGCAGTTACGGTTCAGGCGGGGGATCCTACGAGCAGTACTTC. Amino acid sequence: CASSYGSGGGSYEQYF.

This rearrangement joins TRBV4-3 to TRBJ2-5, with a weak D call TRBD2 (5 bases). The J call could be wrong; TRBJ2-7 is a better fit for the DNA end. This CDR3 region has 13 residues. Germline CDR1 is LGHNA and CDR2 is YSLEER. The CDR3: CASSQDSGYEQYF. CDR3 bases: TGCGCCAGCAGCCAAGATTCGGGGTACGAGCAGTACTTC.

V and J are TRBV6-1 and TRBJ2-7; TRBD2 agrees at 11 bases. V shed 7 bases and J 0 bases; nucleotides not matched to a gene: 5. CDR3 size: 15 residues. From germline, CDR1 is MNHNS and CDR2 SASEGT. The DNA for the CDR3 is TGTGCCAGCAAGCCGACTAGCGGGATCTCCTACGAGCAGTACTTC. This codes for CASKPTSGISYEQYF.

This CDR3 is CASSAWTGTNEQFF. CDR3 nucleotide sequence: TGTGCCAGTAGTGCCTGGACAGGGACCAATGAGCAGTTCTTC. The rearrangement links TRBV19 to TRBJ2-1, with 8 positions matching TRBD1. The CDR3 runs to 14 residues. Looked up from germline, CDR1 is LNHDA and CDR2 is SQIVND (reference sequence). The J segment lost 6 bases and the V segment lost 5 bases, leaving 6 bases of the junction unmatched.

The chain joins TRBV10-3 to TRBJ2-3, with D maybe TRBD2 (5 bases). V was clipped by 10 bases and J by 3 bases, with 20 bases between them. CDR1 is ENHRY, CDR2 SYGVKD, per germline. The CDR3 has 15 residues. CDR3 sequence reads: CATRLSGDWTDTQYF. CDR3 DNA: TGTGCCACTCGGCTCTCCGGGGATTGGACAGATACGCAGTATTTT.

J is TRBJ1-4 and V is TRBV27; D remains ambiguous. Germline-derived CDR1 and CDR2 are MNHEY and SMNVEV (reference sequence). The germline V and J ends were trimmed by 2 bases and 0 bases, with 7 bases remaining between them. The CDR3 extends over 15 amino acids. Here the CDR3 reads CASSLQIATNEKLFF. DNA of the CDR3: TGTGCCAGCAGTTTACAGATTGCAACTAATGAAAAACTGTTTTTT.

The rearrangement uses TRBV29-1 and TRBJ2-7, with TRBD2 as a possible D gene (7 bases). Germline V gene lookup returns CDR1 SQVTM and CDR2 ANQGSEA. Trimming removed 6 bases at V and 6 bases at J, with 18 bases between. This CDR3 spans 13 amino acids. CDR3 DNA sequence: TGCAGCGTCGCCGAGGGGGGGGGACGCGAGCAGTACTTC. Protein product: CSVAEGGGREQYF.

The V gene is TRBV10-3, the J gene TRBJ1-1; no clear D. This CDR3 spans 14 amino acids. The V end lost 10 bases, the J end lost 5 bases, and 20 bases lay between the germline ends. CDR1 ENHRY and CDR2 SYGVKD come from the germline V gene. In nucleotides, the CDR3 is TGTGCCAGTGGGTCCCCGGGCCTACAAACTGAAGCTTTCTTT. Translation gives CASGSPGLQTEAFF.

This sequence joins TRBV11-1 and TRBJ1-1; D gene uncertain. The CDR3 is 13 amino acids. Per germline, CDR1 SGHAT and CDR2 FQDESV (reference sequence). V lost 3 bases to trimming and J lost 3 bases, with 8 bases between them. The CDR3, as DNA: TGTGCCAGCAGCTTTGAGAGACACACTGAAGCTTTCTTT. This encodes CASSFERHTEAFF.

This chain uses TRBV25-1 with TRBJ1-2, with no clear D. Germline loops: CDR1 MGHDK, CDR2 SYGVNS. The V end was cut by 0 bases, the J end by 12 bases, with 11 bases between. The CDR3 contains 12 residues. The CDR3 reads CASSEYLGKNTF. CDR3 coding DNA: TGTGCCAGCAGTGAATATCTGGGGAAGAACACCTTC.

This sequence joins TRBV7-9 and TRBJ2-1; possible D gene TRBD1, 6 bases. CDR1 is SEHNR, CDR2 FQNEAQ, per germline (reference sequence). The CDR3 sequence is 14 residues long. Trimming removed 2 bases from V and 10 bases from J, with 15 bases in between. The CDR3 spells CASSLNQGLHEQFF. The CDR3, as DNA: TGTGCCAGCAGCTTAAATCAGGGGCTTCACGAGCAGTTCTTC.

The genes are TRBV7-2 and TRBJ2-6; 10 nucleotides line up with TRBD1. Looked up from germline, CDR1 is SGHTA and CDR2 is FQGNSA. V gave up 4 bases and J gave up 2 bases; unmatched junction bases: 8. CDR3 size: 18 residues. The CDR3 is CASSSPGTGVAGANVLTF. The CDR3 nucleotides are TGTGCCAGCAGCTCACCCGGGACAGGGGTTGCTGGGGCCAACGTCCTGACTTTC.

The rearrangement links TRBV4-3 to TRBJ2-3; TRBD2 agrees at 8 bases. Per the germline V gene, CDR1 is LGHNA and CDR2 is YSLEER. Unmatched junction bases numbered 8, after V lost 4 bases and J lost 2 bases. This CDR3 contains 16 residues. The CDR3 DNA is TGCGCCAGCAGCCCGGGCGGGGGGACCACCACAGATACGCAGTATTTT. Translating it yields CASSPGGGTTTDTQYF.

The CDR3 spells CASSYLAGANNEQFF. The CDR3 nucleotides read TGTGCCAGCAGCTACCTAGCGGGAGCGAACAATGAGCAGTTCTTC. The genes are TRBV11-2 and TRBJ2-1; 10 nucleotides line up with TRBD2. The CDR3 sequence is 15 residues long. The V gene end was trimmed by 4 bases and the J gene end by 5 bases; junction bases not matched to a gene: 5. Per the germline V gene, CDR1 is SGHAT and CDR2 is FQNNGV.

The CDR3 loop reads CASSRGQGWSGELFF. CDR3 bases: TGTGCCAGCAGCCGTGGACAGGGTTGGTCCGGGGAGCTGTTTTTT. The chain couples TRBV7-2 to TRBJ2-2; 8 nucleotides line up with TRBD1. The CDR3 consists of 15 residues. Unmatched junction bases numbered 8, after V lost 5 bases and J lost 6 bases. CDR1 and CDR2 (germline): SGHTA, FQGNSA.

This clone was found once. V and J are TRBV28 and TRBJ2-3, with 9 bases fitting TRBD2. This CDR3 has 16 residues. Germline trimming cut 2 bases from V and 8 bases from J; bases unmatched to any gene: 11. The germline CDR1 and CDR2 sequences are MDHEN and SYDVKM. CDR3 residues: CASSLSLAGWVGTQYF. The CDR3 bases are TGTGCCAGCAGTTTAAGCCTAGCGGGGTGGGTTGGTACGCAGTATTTT.

The table lists this clone with a count of one. The chain uses TRBV4-1 and TRBJ1-1; no clear D. Deletions cut 0 bases from V and 8 bases from J, with 16 bases between. Germline V gene data show CDR1 as MGHRA and CDR2 as YSYEKL. CDR3 size: 15 residues. CDR3 sequence: CASSQDGLDGLEAFF. CDR3 bases: TGCGCCAGCAGCCAAGATGGGCTTGACGGGCTGGAAGCTTTCTTT.

The chain uses TRBV5-6 and TRBJ2-5; TRBD1 is a possible D gene (7 bases). CDR3 length equals 16 residues. Germline V CDR1 and CDR2: SGHDT, YYEEEE. V was pared by 0 bases and J by 4 bases, with 16 bases between. In DNA, the CDR3 is TGTGCCAGCAGCTTGGGACAGGGAGGAAATCGAGAGACCCAGTACTTC. Translated: CASSLGQGGNRETQYF.

This chain connects TRBV7-2 to TRBJ1-3; possible D gene TRBD1, 5 bases. V was cut by 6 bases and J by 1 base, with 10 bases left in between. This CDR3 is 14 amino acids long. Germline V gene sequence: CDR1 SGHTA, CDR2 FQGNSA. CDR3 DNA: TGTGCCAGCAGAGGTCAGGGTTCTGGAAACACCATATATTTT. Its translation is CASRGQGSGNTIYF.

V and J are TRBV9 and TRBJ1-1; D gene ambiguous. Germline values: CDR1 SGDLS, CDR2 YYNGEE. Trimming took 4 bases from V and 4 from J, leaving 11 bases between them. This CDR3 is 13 amino acids long. The CDR3 coding sequence is TGTGCCAGCAGCCCACGGCAGACCACTGAAGCTTTCTTT. Amino acid sequence: CASSPRQTTEAFF.